The clone carrying this T cell receptor (beta chain) showed up many times. The data are from a study of regulatory T cells in long-lasting Graves disease. Across the whole study: Graves' patients who were just diagnosed had used antithyroid drugs for under 3 months.

Stated time point: newly diagnosed GD, antithyroid drugs for less than 3 months. Scientists built the TCR library using RNA that was extracted from PBMCs. An approximately 9-milliliter sample of peripheral blood was drawn into EDTA tubes. Arm-PCR of CDR3 regions and iRepertoire HTBI primers were the basis on which TCR beta libraries were built. TCRdb ran MiXCR on the multiplex PCR reads and lists one entry per CDR3 protein. The profile shows some 600,000 distinct CDR3 sequences, more than 15% of them singletons. Germline values: CDR1 DFQATT, CDR2 SNEGSKA (reference sequence). The CDR3 is 15 amino acids. V gave up 5 bases and J gave up 2 bases, with 18 bases separating them. The sample was also reused in another study, on T cells in Graves' hyperthyroidism and ophthalmopathy.

The input for sequencing was peripheral blood mononuclear cells (PBMCs), taken at new diagnosis, from a patient treated with antithyroid drugs. This clonotype originated in a man aged 18 to 35 with Graves disease. This chain uses TRBV20-1 with TRBJ2-5; D not certain. The CDR3 sequence is CSARSPLVTQETQYF. CDR3 nucleotide sequence: TGCAGTGCTCGGTCCCCTCTAGTGACTCAAGAGACCCAGTACTTC.